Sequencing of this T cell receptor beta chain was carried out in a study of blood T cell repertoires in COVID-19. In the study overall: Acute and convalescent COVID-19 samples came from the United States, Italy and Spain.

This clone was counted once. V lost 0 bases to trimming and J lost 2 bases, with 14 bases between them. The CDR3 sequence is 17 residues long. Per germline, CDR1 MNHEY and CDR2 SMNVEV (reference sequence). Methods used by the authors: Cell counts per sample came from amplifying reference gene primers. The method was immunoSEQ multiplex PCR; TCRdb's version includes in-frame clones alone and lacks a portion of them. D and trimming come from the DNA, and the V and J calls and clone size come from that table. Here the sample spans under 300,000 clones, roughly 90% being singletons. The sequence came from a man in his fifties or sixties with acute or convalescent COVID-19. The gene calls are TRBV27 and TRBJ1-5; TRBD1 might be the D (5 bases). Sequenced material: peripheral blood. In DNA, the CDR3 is TGTGCCAGCAGTTTATCTCAGGGTTTAATAGGCAATCAGCCCCAGCATTTT. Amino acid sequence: CASSLSQGLIGNQPQHF.